These 15 T cell receptor beta chains were all obtained from the same sample, sequenced in a study of lymphopenia after photon versus proton radiotherapy. Measured with immunoSEQ multiplex PCR; TCRdb has only the in-frame clones, and not every one. The sample lists around 29,000 clones; around 82% were seen once. Sequenced material: peripheral blood, taken from a patient treated with proton-based radiotherapy. These receptors were obtained from a woman aged 70-85 years with pancreatic cancer.

The chain carries TRBV7-3 and TRBJ2-2; a possible D gene is TRBD2 (6 bases). The germline V gene encodes CDR1 SGHTA and CDR2 FQGTGA. Trimming removed 1 base from V and 2 bases from J, with 14 bases in between. The CDR3 extends over 17 amino acids. The CDR3 loop reads CASSLNAPGLNTGELFF. The CDR3 DNA follows: TGTGCCAGCAGCTTAAATGCCCCGGGACTTAACACCGGGGAGCTGTTTTTT.

The chain combines TRBV7-3 with TRBJ2-1; tentatively, D is TRBD1 (6 bases). Trimming pared 3 bases from V and 9 bases from J, leaving 9 bases between. Per the germline V gene, CDR1 is SGHTA and CDR2 is FQGTGA. The CDR3 runs to 12 residues. The CDR3 reads CASSFIRGEQFF. DNA for the CDR3: TGTGCCAGCAGCTTCATCAGGGGTGAGCAGTTCTTC.

This chain uses TRBV6-1 with TRBJ1-2; tentatively, D is TRBD1 (6 bases). The ends were cut back, 8 bases at V and 4 bases at J, with 14 bases in the middle. The CDR3 covers 13 residues. Germline CDR1 is MNHNS and CDR2 is SASEGT. CDR3 nucleotides: TGTGCCAGCGGAGGACAGCGAACCTATGGCTACACCTTC. It translates to CASGGQRTYGYTF.

The sample holds one count of this clone. This chain joins TRBV6-5 and TRBJ2-7, with 9 positions matching TRBD1. The CDR3 extends over 13 amino acids. Germline V CDR1 and CDR2: MNHEY, SVGAGI. V shed 8 bases, J shed 6 bases, and the junction held 8 bases outside the gene matches. The CDR3 region is CASSPDRGSEQYF. CDR3 nucleotides: TGTGCCAGCTCTCCGGACAGGGGTTCCGAGCAGTACTTC.

The chain carries TRBV7-9 and TRBJ1-4, with 9 bases lining up with TRBD1. The ends lost 6 bases at V and 3 bases at J; junction bases unmatched: 5. Germline CDR1 and CDR2: SEHNR and FQNEAQ (reference sequence). The CDR3 extends over 15 amino acids. The CDR3 region has the DNA TGTGCCAGCAGTCGACAGGGGGGACCTAATGAAAAACTGTTTTTT. Amino acid sequence: CASSRQGGPNEKLFF.

This clone has only a few counts. The CDR3, as DNA: TGTGCCAGCTCACCCAGTGGCATAGATACGCAGTATTTT. Its translation is CASSPSGIDTQYF. The J gene is TRBJ2-3, the V gene TRBV18; D call uncertain. Germline-derived CDR1 and CDR2 are KGHSH and LQKENI. The germline V and J ends were trimmed by 3 bases and 5 bases, with 9 bases remaining between them. The CDR3 is made up of 13 amino acids.

The rearrangement links TRBV9 to TRBJ1-3, with D unresolved. The germline V gene has CDR1 SGDLS and CDR2 YYNGEE. Trimming pared 4 bases from V and 4 bases from J, leaving 12 bases between. This CDR3 has 14 residues. The CDR3 region is CASSFDTSGNTIYF. CDR3 DNA sequence: TGTGCCAGCAGCTTTGACACGAGCGGAAACACCATATATTTT.

This chain uses TRBV25-1 with TRBJ1-2; TRBD1 is a possible D gene (5 bases). Germline values: CDR1 MGHDK, CDR2 SYGVNS. Trimming took off 6 bases at V and 7 bases at J, with 15 bases between the two ends. This CDR3 has 13 residues. CDR3 protein: CASSVGVALGYTF. In DNA, the CDR3 is TGTGCCAGCAGCGTGGGGGTAGCTCTTGGCTACACCTTC.

The chain combines TRBV5-4 with TRBJ2-5, with 14 bases matching TRBD2. The CDR3 spans 18 residues. V trimming: 0 bases; J trimming: 3 bases; junction bases outside the gene matches: 7. The germline V gene has CDR1 SGHNT and CDR2 YYREEE (reference sequence). The CDR3 sequence is CASSLGGLAGEREETQYF. As DNA, the CDR3 is TGTGCCAGCAGCTTGGGGGGACTAGCGGGAGAGCGTGAAGAGACCCAGTACTTC.

CDR3 in amino acids: CASSPRQGLYEQYF. For the CDR3, the DNA is TGTGCCAGCTCACCAAGACAGGGGTTGTACGAGCAGTACTTC. This sequence joins TRBV18 and TRBJ2-7; 8 bases map to TRBD1. V lost 2 bases to trimming and J lost 4 bases; unmatched junction nucleotides: 4. Germline V lookup: CDR1 KGHSH, CDR2 LQKENI. The CDR3 loop spans 14 amino acids.

This clone was picked up one time. The chain links TRBV30 to TRBJ2-5; possibly TRBD2 for D (6 bases). The CDR3 sequence is 12 residues long. Trimming stripped 4 bases from V and 1 base from J, with 7 bases between. CDR1 GTSNPN and CDR2 SVGIG come from the germline V gene (reference sequence). CDR3: CAWNSGQETQYF. In DNA, the CDR3 is TGTGCCTGGAATAGCGGCCAAGAGACCCAGTACTTC. Full variable domain (missing parts from reference TRBV30 and TRBJ2-5): SQTIHQWPATLVQPVGSPLSLECTVEGTSNPNLYWYRQAAGRGLQLLFYSVGIGQISSEVPQNLSASRPQDRQFILSSKKLLLSDSGFYLCAWNSGQETQYFGPGTRLLVL.

This chain uses TRBV29-1 with TRBJ1-1; TRBD1 aligns across 8 bases. The germline gives CDR1 SQVTM, CDR2 ANQGSEA. The CDR3 sequence is 13 residues long. V gave up 4 bases and J gave up 5 bases; unmatched junction bases: 6. CDR3 amino acids: CSVVTGERTEAFF. The CDR3 region has the DNA TGCAGCGTTGTGACAGGGGAGAGGACTGAAGCTTTCTTT.

The CDR3 spells CASSSRQGYNEQFF. The CDR3 DNA follows: TGTGCCAGCAGCTCTAGGCAGGGGTACAATGAGCAGTTCTTC. The chain employs TRBV7-2 and TRBJ2-1, with D maybe TRBD1 (6 bases). CDR1 SGHTA and CDR2 FQGNSA come from the germline V gene. CDR3 size: 14 residues. V lost 4 bases and J lost 4, with 11 bases in between.

The chain joins TRBV30 to TRBJ2-7; D is possibly TRBD2 (5 bases). The germline V gene encodes CDR1 GTSNPN and CDR2 SVGIG (reference sequence). This CDR3 contains 16 residues. Trimming removed 0 bases at V and 5 bases at J, with 20 bases between. CDR3 nucleotide sequence: TGTGCCTGGAGTGTTTTCGCGAGGGCGTCATCTAACGAGCAGTACTTC. Translated, it gives CAWSVFARASSNEQYF.

The chain employs TRBV30 and TRBJ2-2, with TRBD2 identical over 10 bases. This CDR3 region has 18 residues. J gave up 1 base and V 4 bases, and 12 bases lay outside the gene matches. CDR1 is GTSNPN, CDR2 SVGIG, per germline (reference sequence). The CDR3 here is CAWKPSGRSSMNTGELFF. The CDR3 DNA reads TGTGCCTGGAAGCCTAGCGGGAGATCAAGCATGAACACCGGGGAGCTGTTTTTT.